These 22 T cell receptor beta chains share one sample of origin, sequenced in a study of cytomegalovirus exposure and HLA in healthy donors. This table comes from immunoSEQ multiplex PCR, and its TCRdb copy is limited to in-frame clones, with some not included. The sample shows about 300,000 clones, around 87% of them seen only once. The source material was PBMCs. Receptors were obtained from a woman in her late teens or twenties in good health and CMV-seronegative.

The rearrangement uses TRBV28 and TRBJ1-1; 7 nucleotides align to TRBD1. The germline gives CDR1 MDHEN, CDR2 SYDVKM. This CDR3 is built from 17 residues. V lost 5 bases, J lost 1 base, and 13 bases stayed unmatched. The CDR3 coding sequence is TGTGCCAGCAGTGCCGTTCTTACAGGGGCCCAGAACACTGAAGCTTTCTTT. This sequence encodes CASSAVLTGAQNTEAFF.

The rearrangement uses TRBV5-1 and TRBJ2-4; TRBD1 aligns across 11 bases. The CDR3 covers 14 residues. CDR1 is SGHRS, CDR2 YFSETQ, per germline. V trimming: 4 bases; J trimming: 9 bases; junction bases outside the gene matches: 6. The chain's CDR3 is CASSPGQGGVIQYF. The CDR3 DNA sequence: TGCGCCAGCAGCCCGGGACAGGGGGGTGTCATTCAGTACTTC.

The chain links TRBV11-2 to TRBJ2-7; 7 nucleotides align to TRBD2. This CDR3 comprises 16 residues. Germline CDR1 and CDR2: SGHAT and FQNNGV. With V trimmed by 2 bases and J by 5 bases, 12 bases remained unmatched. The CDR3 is CASSLPVGRARDEQYF. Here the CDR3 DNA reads TGTGCCAGCAGCTTACCGGTGGGGAGGGCCCGCGACGAGCAGTACTTC.

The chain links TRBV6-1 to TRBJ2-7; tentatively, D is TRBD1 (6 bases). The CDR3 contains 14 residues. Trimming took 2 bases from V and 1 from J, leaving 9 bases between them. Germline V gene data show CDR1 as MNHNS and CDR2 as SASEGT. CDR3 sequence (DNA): TGTGCCAGCAGTGAAATGGGACAATCCTACGAGCAGTACTTC. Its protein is CASSEMGQSYEQYF.

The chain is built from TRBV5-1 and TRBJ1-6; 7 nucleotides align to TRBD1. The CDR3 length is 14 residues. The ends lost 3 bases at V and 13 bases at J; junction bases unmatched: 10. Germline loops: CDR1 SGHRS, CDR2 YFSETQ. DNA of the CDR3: TGCGCCAGCAGCTCGCAGGGGGAGTTGGGGCCCCTCCACTTT. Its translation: CASSSQGELGPLHF.

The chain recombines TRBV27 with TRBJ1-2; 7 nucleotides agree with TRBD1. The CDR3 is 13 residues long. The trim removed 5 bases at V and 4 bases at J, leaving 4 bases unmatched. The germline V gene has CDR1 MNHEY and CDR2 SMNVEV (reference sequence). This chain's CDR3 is CASSPRTGYGYTF. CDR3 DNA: TGTGCCAGCAGTCCAAGGACAGGCTATGGCTACACCTTC.

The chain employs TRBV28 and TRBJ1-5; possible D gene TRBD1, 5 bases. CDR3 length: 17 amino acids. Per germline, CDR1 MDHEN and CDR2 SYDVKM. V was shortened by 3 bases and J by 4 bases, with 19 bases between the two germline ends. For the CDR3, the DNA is TGTGCCAGCAGTTTTAATTTCTCCCAGGGCGGAAATCAGCCCCAGCATTTT. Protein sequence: CASSFNFSQGGNQPQHF.

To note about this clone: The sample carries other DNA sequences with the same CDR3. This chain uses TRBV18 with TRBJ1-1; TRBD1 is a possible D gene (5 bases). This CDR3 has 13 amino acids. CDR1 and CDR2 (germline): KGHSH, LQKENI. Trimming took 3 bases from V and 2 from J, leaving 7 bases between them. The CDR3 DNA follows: TGTGCCAGCTCACCTGGACAAAACACTGAAGCTTTCTTT. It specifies CASSPGQNTEAFF.

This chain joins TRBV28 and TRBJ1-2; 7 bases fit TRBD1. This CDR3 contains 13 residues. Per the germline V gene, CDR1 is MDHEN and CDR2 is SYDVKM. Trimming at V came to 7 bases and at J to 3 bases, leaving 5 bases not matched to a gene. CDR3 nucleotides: TGTGCCAGCACCGCCGGGACAGACTATGGCTACACCTTC. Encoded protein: CASTAGTDYGYTF.

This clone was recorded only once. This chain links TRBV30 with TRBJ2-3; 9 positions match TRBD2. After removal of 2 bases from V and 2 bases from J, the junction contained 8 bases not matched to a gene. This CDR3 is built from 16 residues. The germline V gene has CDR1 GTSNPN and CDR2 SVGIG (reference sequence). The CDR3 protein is CAWSHTSGRVTDTQYF. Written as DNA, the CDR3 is TGTGCCTGGAGTCACACTAGCGGGCGGGTCACAGATACGCAGTATTTT.

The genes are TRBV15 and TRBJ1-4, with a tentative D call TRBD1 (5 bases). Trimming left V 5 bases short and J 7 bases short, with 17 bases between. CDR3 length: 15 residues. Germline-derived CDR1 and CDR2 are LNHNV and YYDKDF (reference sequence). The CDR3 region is CATSPSGGPSEKLFF. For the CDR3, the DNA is TGTGCCACCAGCCCCTCCGGGGGACCCAGTGAAAAACTGTTTTTT.

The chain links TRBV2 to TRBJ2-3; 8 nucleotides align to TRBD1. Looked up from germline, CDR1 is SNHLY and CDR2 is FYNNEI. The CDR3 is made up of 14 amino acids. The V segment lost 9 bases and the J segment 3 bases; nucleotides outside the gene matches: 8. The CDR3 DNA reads TGTGCCAGACAGGGGGAGGCAATGACAGATACGCAGTATTTT. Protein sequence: CARQGEAMTDTQYF.

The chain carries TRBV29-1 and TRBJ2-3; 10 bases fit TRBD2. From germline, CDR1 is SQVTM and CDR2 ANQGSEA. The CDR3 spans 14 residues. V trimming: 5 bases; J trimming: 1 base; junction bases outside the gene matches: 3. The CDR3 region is CSVSSGSRTDTQYF. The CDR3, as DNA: TGCAGCGTTTCTAGCGGGAGTCGCACAGATACGCAGTATTTT.

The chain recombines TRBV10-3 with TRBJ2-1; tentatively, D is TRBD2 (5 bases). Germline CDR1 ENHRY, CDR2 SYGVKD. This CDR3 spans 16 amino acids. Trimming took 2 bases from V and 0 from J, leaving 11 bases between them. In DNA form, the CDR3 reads TGTGCCATCAGTGAGAATATAGGGAGCTCCTACAATGAGCAGTTCTTC. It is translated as CAISENIGSSYNEQFF.

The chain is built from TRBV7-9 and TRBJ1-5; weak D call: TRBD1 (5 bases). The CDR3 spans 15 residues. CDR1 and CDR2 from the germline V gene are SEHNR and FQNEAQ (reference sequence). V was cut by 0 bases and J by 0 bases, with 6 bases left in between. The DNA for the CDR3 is TGTGCCAGCAGCTTAGCGCAGGGTAGCAATCAGCCCCAGCATTTT. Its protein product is CASSLAQGSNQPQHF.

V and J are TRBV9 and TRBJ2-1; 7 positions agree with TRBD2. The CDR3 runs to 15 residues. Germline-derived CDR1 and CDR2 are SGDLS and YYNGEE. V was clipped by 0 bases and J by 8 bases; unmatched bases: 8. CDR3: CASSVGAGPGDEQFF. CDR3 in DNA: TGTGCCAGCAGCGTAGGAGCGGGACCTGGCGATGAGCAGTTCTTC. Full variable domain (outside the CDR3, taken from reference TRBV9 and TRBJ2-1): DSGVTQTPKHLITATGQRVTLRCSPRSGDLSVYWYQQSLDQGLQFLIQYYNGEERAKGNILERFSAQQFPDLHSELNLSSLELGDSALYFCASSVGAGPGDEQFFGPGTRLTVL.

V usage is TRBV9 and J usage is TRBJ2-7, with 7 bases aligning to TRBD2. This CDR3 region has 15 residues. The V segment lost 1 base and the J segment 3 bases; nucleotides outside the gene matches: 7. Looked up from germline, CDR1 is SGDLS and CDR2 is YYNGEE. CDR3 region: CASSVSWEGHYEQYF. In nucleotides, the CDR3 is TGTGCCAGCAGCGTATCCTGGGAGGGCCACTACGAGCAGTACTTC. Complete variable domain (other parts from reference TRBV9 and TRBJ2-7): DSGVTQTPKHLITATGQRVTLRCSPRSGDLSVYWYQQSLDQGLQFLIQYYNGEERAKGNILERFSAQQFPDLHSELNLSSLELGDSALYFCASSVSWEGHYEQYFGPGTRLTVT.

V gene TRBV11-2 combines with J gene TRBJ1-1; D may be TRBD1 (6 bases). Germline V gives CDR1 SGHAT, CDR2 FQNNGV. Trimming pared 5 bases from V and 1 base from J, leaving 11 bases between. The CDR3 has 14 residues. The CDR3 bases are TGTGCCAGCAGCCGGGGGGGCGGGAACACTGAAGCTTTCTTT. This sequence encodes CASSRGGGNTEAFF.

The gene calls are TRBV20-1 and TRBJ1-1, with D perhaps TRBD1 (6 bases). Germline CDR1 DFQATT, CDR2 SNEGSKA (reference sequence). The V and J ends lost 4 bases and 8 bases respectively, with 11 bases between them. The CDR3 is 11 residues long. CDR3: CSANDRTEAFF. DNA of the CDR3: TGCAGTGCTAACGACAGGACAGAAGCTTTCTTT.

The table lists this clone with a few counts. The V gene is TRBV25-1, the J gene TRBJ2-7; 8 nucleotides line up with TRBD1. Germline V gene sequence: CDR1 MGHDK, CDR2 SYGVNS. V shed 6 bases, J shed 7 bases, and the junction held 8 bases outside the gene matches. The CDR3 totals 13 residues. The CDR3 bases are TGTGCCAGCAGCCTGACAGGGGCTGTAGAGCAGTACTTC. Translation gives CASSLTGAVEQYF.

CDR3 residues: CASSQGVGSSYNSPLHF. CDR3 sequence (DNA): TGCGCCAGCAGCCAGGGGGTCGGGAGCTCCTATAATTCACCCCTCCACTTT. This chain connects TRBV4-1 to TRBJ1-6; possibly TRBD1 for D (5 bases). Trimming left V 3 bases short and J 0 bases short, with 12 bases between. In germline, CDR1 is MGHRA, CDR2 YSYEKL. CDR3 size: 17 residues.

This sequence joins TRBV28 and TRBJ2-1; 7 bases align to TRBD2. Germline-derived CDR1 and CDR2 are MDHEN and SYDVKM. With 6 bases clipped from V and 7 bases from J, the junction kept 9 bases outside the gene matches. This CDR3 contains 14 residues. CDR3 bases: TGTGCCAGCAGCCCCAACGGACTAGAAAATGAGCAGTTCTTC. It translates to CASSPNGLENEQFF.